The 10 T cell receptor beta chains reported below all come from one sample, sequenced in a study of blood T cells in healthy people across ages. Primed by a sample-barcoded 5' primer and a J-beta primer mix, a second PCR proceeded for roughly 6 to 12 cycles. TCRdb used MiXCR to reprocess the 5' RACE reads, holding one entry per CDR3 protein. Of approximately 690,000 distinct CDR3 sequences in the sample, roughly three fifths were seen once. The sample comprised blood. The source is a man aged 55-75 years in good health.

This rearrangement joins TRBV6-6 to TRBJ2-7, with D uncertain. V dropped 3 bases and J dropped 2 bases, with 11 bases sitting between them. CDR1 and CDR2 (germline): MNHNY, SVGAGI (reference sequence). The CDR3 is made up of 14 amino acids. The DNA of the CDR3 is TGTGCCAGCAGTTATCCTACAAGCACCTACGAGCAGTACTTC. Its protein product is CASSYPTSTYEQYF.

This clonotype was recorded only once. J is TRBJ2-4 and V is TRBV5-6, with 13 nucleotides matching TRBD2. Germline V lookup: CDR1 SGHDT, CDR2 YYEEEE. After removal of 4 bases from V and 15 bases from J, the junction contained 10 bases not matched to a gene. The CDR3 sequence is 14 residues long. DNA of the CDR3: TGTGCCAGCAGCCCCCCCGGGACTAGCGGGGTAGCGTACTTC. Its translation is CASSPPGTSGVAYF. The variable domain in full, completed from reference TRBV5-6 and TRBJ2-4, reads DAGVTQSPTHLIKTRGQQVTLRCSPKSGHDTVSWYQQALGQGPQFIFQYYEEEERQRGNFPDRFSGHQFPNYSSELNVNALLLGDSALYLCASSPPGTSGVAYFGAGTRLSVL.

The chain links TRBV7-7 to TRBJ2-7; 7 nucleotides match TRBD1. The last part of the DNA fits TRBJ2-5 better; the J call may be wrong. Germline lookup yields CDR1 SSHAT and CDR2 FNYEAQ (reference sequence). The CDR3 runs 14 residues. The CDR3 DNA reads as TGTGCCAGCAGCTTGGGACAGTTGGGCGAGACCCAGTACTTC. Protein product: CASSLGQLGETQYF.

A few counts support this clonotype. The chain employs TRBV20-1 and TRBJ2-5; tentatively, D is TRBD2 (7 bases). This CDR3 has 15 residues. Germline assignment: CDR1 DFQATT and CDR2 SNEGSKA (reference sequence). The V end was cut by 5 bases, the J end by 2 bases, with 18 bases between. The CDR3 nucleotides are TGCAGTGCTGGGGGGGGCAGGCGCCCTCAAGAGACCCAGTACTTC. It specifies CSAGGGRRPQETQYF.

The chain joins TRBV6-5 to TRBJ2-7, with a weak D call TRBD2 (5 bases). Germline CDR1 is MNHEY and CDR2 is SVGAGI. The CDR3 covers 12 residues. The V end lost 5 bases, the J end lost 9 bases, and 14 bases lay between the germline ends. The DNA for the CDR3 is TGTGCCAGCAGTCCCAGGCTCGGGGTGCAGTACTTC. This sequence encodes CASSPRLGVQYF.

This clonotype was seen only a few times. The chain couples TRBV20-1 to TRBJ1-2; maybe TRBD1 (5 bases). CDR1 DFQATT and CDR2 SNEGSKA come from the germline V gene (reference sequence). Trimming pared 1 base from V and 4 bases from J, leaving 10 bases between. The CDR3 is 13 residues long. CDR3 loop: CSARGGGGYGYTF. The CDR3 DNA reads TGCAGTGCTAGAGGCGGGGGGGGCTATGGCTACACCTTC.

This chain joins TRBV28 and TRBJ1-2; D gene unclear. CDR3 size: 14 residues. Trimming cost V 5 bases and J 4 bases, with 14 bases left between them. From germline, CDR1 is MDHEN and CDR2 SYDVKM. CDR3 sequence reads: CASSIPQVTYGYTF. In nucleotides, the CDR3 is TGTGCCAGCAGTATCCCCCAGGTTACCTATGGCTACACCTTC.

V gene TRBV7-2 combines with J gene TRBJ2-5; D remains ambiguous. The CDR3 extends over 14 amino acids. Trimming pared 1 base from V and 5 bases from J, leaving 11 bases between. From germline, CDR1 is SGHTA and CDR2 FQGNSA. The chain's CDR3 is CASSLGGMGETQYF. The CDR3 DNA reads as TGTGCCAGCAGCTTAGGGGGTATGGGGGAGACCCAGTACTTC.

V gene TRBV5-1 combines with J gene TRBJ1-6; possibly TRBD1 for D (5 bases). The CDR3 contains 13 residues. The V end lost 4 bases, the J end lost 12 bases, and 14 bases lay between the germline ends. Germline V CDR1 and CDR2: SGHRS, YFSETQ. This CDR3 is CASSPGTEGPLHF. Written as DNA, the CDR3 is TGCGCCAGCAGCCCCGGGACCGAAGGACCCCTCCACTTT.

The V gene is TRBV24-1, the J gene TRBJ2-5; the D gene is possibly TRBD2 (6 bases). This CDR3 is 14 amino acids long. Germline V gene data show CDR1 as KGHDR and CDR2 as SFDVKD. Trimming removed 3 bases at V and 4 bases at J, with 11 bases between. DNA of the CDR3: TGTGCCACCAGTGATAGGAGGGCTGGAGAGACCCAGTACTTC. Encoded protein: CATSDRRAGETQYF.